The 30 T cell receptor beta chains reported below all come from one sample, sequenced in a study of shared clonotypes between healthy human individuals (dated by TCRdb to between 2020 and 2021). The library was generated by the immunoSEQ multiplex PCR assay. TCRdb holds this immuneACCESS table with in-frame rearrangements only. Some clones are missing; in checked studies, unresolved V genes explain under half, and the rest has no known cause. The sample table shows 2 million to 2.5 million clones, and 90% to 97% are seen once. The ten largest clonotypes hold more than 0.1% of the sample. Sample: naive CD4+ T cells sorted from blood. According to the study, the label for this sample's cell subset or site signals: CD45RA+ positively selected. Receptors were obtained from a man between 18 and 35 years old in good health.

This clone occurred once. The chain couples TRBV5-1 to TRBJ2-7; D remains ambiguous. The CDR3 extends over 15 amino acids. Looked up from germline, CDR1 is SGHRS and CDR2 is YFSETQ. V lost 0 bases and J 1 base, leaving 11 bases between the germline ends. CDR3 amino acids: CASSLVKGGSYEQYF. CDR3 coding DNA: TGCGCCAGCAGCTTGGTTAAGGGCGGATCCTACGAGCAGTACTTC.

This chain links TRBV2 with TRBJ1-1; unclear D gene. CDR1 and CDR2 (germline): SNHLY, FYNNEI. Trimming stripped 6 bases from V and 1 base from J, with 9 bases between. This CDR3 has 13 residues. Here the CDR3 DNA reads TGTGCCAGCAGATCCAGATCGAACACTGAAGCTTTCTTT. It codes for CASRSRSNTEAFF.

The rearrangement links TRBV18 to TRBJ2-7; D perhaps matches TRBD2 (7 bases). Germline assignment: CDR1 KGHSH and CDR2 LQKENI. The CDR3 runs to 16 residues. The ends were cut back, 3 bases at V and 0 bases at J, with 15 bases in the middle. The CDR3 DNA sequence: TGTGCCAGCTCACCCCTGAGAGGGGGGGGCTCCTACGAGCAGTACTTC. As protein: CASSPLRGGGSYEQYF.

The chain recombines TRBV27 with TRBJ2-7, with unresolved D. This CDR3 is 12 amino acids long. Trimming took off 8 bases at V and 3 bases at J, with 11 bases between the two ends. Germline CDR1 is MNHEY and CDR2 is SMNVEV (reference sequence). CDR3 sequence: CASSTEIYEQYF. For the CDR3, the DNA is TGTGCCAGCTCGACCGAGATCTACGAGCAGTACTTC.

Comments on this clone: Sequence at one end of the junction differs from germline and may be a read error. The genes are TRBV19 and TRBJ1-4, with D perhaps TRBD1 (5 bases). The CDR3 consists of 14 residues. CDR1 and CDR2 (germline): LNHDA, SQIVND (reference sequence). CDR3 sequence reads: CASSPRGHFEELFF. CDR3 nucleotide sequence: TGTGCCAGTAGTCCACGCGGACATTTTGAAGAACTGTTTTTT.

The chain links TRBV19 to TRBJ2-7, with D possibly called TRBD1 or TRBD2 (5 bases each). This CDR3 region has 15 residues. The V end was cut by 5 bases, the J end by 0 bases, with 14 bases between. Germline V lookup: CDR1 LNHDA, CDR2 SQIVND (reference sequence). CDR3 bases: TGTGCCAGTAGTGCTCGGGACGGATTCTCCTACGAGCAGTACTTC. This codes for CASSARDGFSYEQYF.

The V and J genes are TRBV2 and TRBJ1-2; unclear D gene. Trimming removed 0 bases at V and 7 bases at J, with 15 bases between. Per the germline V gene, CDR1 is SNHLY and CDR2 is FYNNEI. This CDR3 contains 15 residues. The CDR3 is CASSEASKGGFGYTF. CDR3 bases: TGTGCCAGCAGTGAAGCCTCAAAGGGAGGATTTGGCTACACCTTC. The full variable domain, its missing parts supplied by reference TRBV2 and TRBJ1-2, is EPEVTQTPSHQVTQMGQEVILRCVPISNHLYFYWYRQILGQKVEFLVSFYNNEISEKSEIFDDQFSVERPDGSNFTLKIRSTKLEDSAMYFCASSEASKGGFGYTFGSGTRLTVV.

The chain recombines TRBV10-1 with TRBJ2-2, with D perhaps matching TRBD1 (5 bases). Germline lookup yields CDR1 WNHNN and CDR2 SYGVQD (reference sequence). CDR3 length: 13 residues. Trimming removed 4 bases from V and 6 bases from J, with 9 bases in between. This CDR3 is CASSGRQPGELFF. The CDR3 DNA reads as TGCGCCAGCAGTGGACGACAGCCCGGGGAGCTGTTTTTT.

This clone has more than one count but fewer than ten. In the same sample, other DNA sequences code for this CDR3. The chain has TRBV6-5 and TRBJ1-2, with D uncertain. The CDR3 is made up of 13 amino acids. CDR1 MNHEY and CDR2 SVGAGI come from the germline V gene. V lost 6 bases and J 2 bases, leaving 10 bases between the germline ends. CDR3 DNA: TGTGCCAGCAGCCCCGTAGGGAACTATGGCTACACCTTC. Protein sequence: CASSPVGNYGYTF.

The rearrangement links TRBV14 to TRBJ2-7; D ambiguous. This CDR3 has 14 residues. The ends were cut back, 0 bases at V and 1 base at J, with 7 bases in the middle. Germline CDR1 is SGHDN and CDR2 is FVKESK. In DNA, the CDR3 is TGTGCCAGCAGCCAAGACCAGGTTTCCTACGAGCAGTACTTC. Translating gives CASSQDQVSYEQYF.

V gene TRBV6-1 combines with J gene TRBJ2-2, with TRBD1 matching over 9 bases. There are 15 residues in the CDR3. J lost 7 bases, V lost 6 bases, and 9 bases had no gene match. The germline CDR1 and CDR2 sequences are MNHNS and SASEGT. The CDR3 reads CASSGTGGAFGELFF. Here the CDR3 DNA reads TGTGCCAGCAGCGGAACAGGGGGCGCTTTCGGGGAGCTGTTTTTT.

J is TRBJ1-6 and V is TRBV25-1, with a weak D call TRBD1 (5 bases). Trimming cost V 1 base and J 7 bases, with 11 bases left between them. Per the germline V gene, CDR1 is MGHDK and CDR2 is SYGVNS. The CDR3 is made up of 15 amino acids. CDR3 protein: CASSESGGLNSPLHF. CDR3 DNA: TGTGCCAGCAGTGAATCTGGGGGTCTCAATTCACCCCTCCACTTT.

This clone was seen only once. Other DNA sequences within the sample encode an identical CDR3. The rearrangement links TRBV6-1 to TRBJ2-7; TRBD1 matches 9 bases. Unmatched junction bases numbered 3, after V lost 6 bases and J lost 6 bases. The germline gives CDR1 MNHNS, CDR2 SASEGT. The CDR3 is 12 amino acids. This CDR3 reads CASSGQGFEQYF. CDR3 nucleotide sequence: TGTGCCAGCAGCGGACAGGGGTTCGAGCAGTACTTC.

This clone was counted a single time. This chain links TRBV29-1 with TRBJ2-1; D is uncertain. Germline V CDR1 and CDR2: SQVTM, ANQGSEA. CDR3 size: 13 residues. V was clipped by 2 bases and J by 10 bases, with 15 bases between them. For the CDR3, the DNA is TGCAGCGTTGAAAAGGATCTAGTCGACGAGCAGTTCTTC. This gives the protein CSVEKDLVDEQFF.

This clone was counted a single time. The genes are TRBV7-9 and TRBJ1-5; a possible D gene is TRBD1 (5 bases). V was trimmed by 4 bases and J by 4 bases, leaving 23 bases between them. Germline V gene sequence: CDR1 SEHNR, CDR2 FQNEAQ (reference sequence). CDR3 size: 18 residues. This chain's CDR3 is CASSSFKYGTGGNQPQHF. The CDR3, as DNA: TGTGCCAGCAGCTCCTTCAAGTACGGCACCGGGGGAAATCAGCCCCAGCATTTT.

CDR3 bases: TGTGCCAGCGCCCAAGCTGGGGGGACAGGGTACAATGAGCAGTTCTTC. Its translation is CASAQAGGTGYNEQFF. This rearrangement joins TRBV7-8 to TRBJ2-1; TRBD1 matches at 9 bases. The CDR3 consists of 16 residues. V dropped 8 bases and J dropped 4; count of bases not matched to a gene: 12. In germline, CDR1 is SGHVS, CDR2 FQNEAQ.

The V call is TRBV7-8, the J call TRBJ2-7; 9 bases are a match to TRBD1. J gave up 2 bases and V 5 bases, and 7 bases lay outside the gene matches. The CDR3 spans 15 residues. The germline V gene has CDR1 SGHVS and CDR2 FQNEAQ. The CDR3 nucleotides read TGTGCCAGCAGCCCCGGACAGGGGCAAACCTACGAGCAGTACTTC. It is translated as CASSPGQGQTYEQYF.

This clone was seen once. This rearrangement joins TRBV7-9 to TRBJ1-4; D is uncertain. Trimming stripped 3 bases from V and 7 bases from J, with 12 bases between. This CDR3 region has 14 residues. Germline V gives CDR1 SEHNR, CDR2 FQNEAQ (reference sequence). The CDR3 is CASSFGLGGEKLFF. The CDR3 nucleotides read TGTGCCAGCAGCTTCGGTCTTGGTGGTGAAAAACTGTTTTTT.

Worth noting for this clone: The sample contains more than one DNA sequence encoding this CDR3. The chain has TRBV6-5 and TRBJ2-7; D might be TRBD2 (5 bases). Trimming left V 5 bases short and J 1 base short, with 6 bases between. CDR1 is MNHEY, CDR2 SVGAGI, per germline. The CDR3 loop spans 12 amino acids. CDR3: CASSRGSYEQYF. CDR3 bases: TGTGCCAGCAGTCGGGGTTCCTACGAGCAGTACTTC.

The rearrangement links TRBV7-9 to TRBJ2-1; 11 bases agree with TRBD2. The CDR3 covers 13 residues. Trimming cost V 7 bases and J 15 bases; bases outside gene matches: 11. Germline lookup yields CDR1 SEHNR and CDR2 FQNEAQ (reference sequence). CDR3 region: CASKIAGGASSFF. CDR3 sequence (DNA): TGTGCCAGCAAAATAGCGGGAGGGGCGAGCTCGTTCTTC. Full variable domain (remainder filled in from reference TRBV7-9 and TRBJ2-1): DTGVSQNPRHKITKRGQNVTFRCDPISEHNRLYWYRQTLGQGPEFLTYFQNEAQLEKSRLLSDRFSAERPKGSFSTLEIQRTEQGDSAMYLCASKIAGGASSFFGPGTRLTVL.

V and J are TRBV6-6 and TRBJ1-5; D perhaps matches TRBD1 (6 bases). The V gene's germline CDR1 is MNHNY and CDR2 SVGAGI (reference sequence). Trimming removed 5 bases from V and 6 bases from J, with 17 bases in between. The CDR3 is 15 residues long. The CDR3 sequence is CASSPTGTTGQPQHF. The CDR3 nucleotides read TGTGCCAGCAGTCCAACCGGGACAACAGGTCAGCCCCAGCATTTT.

The chain has TRBV19 and TRBJ2-3; D gene unclear. V lost 9 bases and J 2 bases, leaving 15 bases between the germline ends. This CDR3 contains 14 residues. The V gene's germline CDR1 is LNHDA and CDR2 SQIVND (reference sequence). Here the CDR3 reads CASSVGLYTDTQYF. Here the CDR3 DNA reads TGTGCCAGCTCCGTGGGTCTTTACACAGATACGCAGTATTTT.

V and J are TRBV5-1 and TRBJ1-2; D may be TRBD1 (5 bases). CDR1 and CDR2 from the germline V gene are SGHRS and YFSETQ. Trimming shortened V by 4 bases and J by 3 bases, and 16 bases separated the two germline ends. There are 15 residues in the CDR3. The CDR3 coding sequence is TGCGCCAGCAGCGGGGCACCAACTGATTACTATGGCTACACCTTC. This encodes CASSGAPTDYYGYTF.

The rearrangement joins TRBV21-1 to TRBJ1-4; TRBD1 is the table's D call, not checked against the DNA. TRBV21-1 is deemed a pseudogene. The CDR3 covers 17 residues. The CDR3 bases are TGTGCCAGCTACAGGGGGGAAAGGGGCTACGGAGATGAAAAACTGTTTTTT. Protein: CASYRGERGYGDEKLFF.

CDR3 nucleotides: TGTGCCAGCAGTCCCCTCCTTGCCGATACGCAGTATTTT. This translates into CASSPLLADTQYF. This chain links TRBV6-6 with TRBJ2-3; D unclear. The ends were cut back, 5 bases at V and 6 bases at J, with 12 bases in the middle. The CDR3 spans 13 residues. CDR1 is MNHNY, CDR2 SVGAGI, per germline (reference sequence).

This chain uses TRBV10-1 with TRBJ1-1; D possibly corresponds to TRBD1 (5 bases). CDR3 length: 14 amino acids. Germline CDR1 WNHNN, CDR2 SYGVQD (reference sequence). V lost 5 bases to trimming and J lost 0 bases, with 10 bases between them. The CDR3 loop is CASSRGAMNTEAFF. CDR3 in DNA: TGCGCCAGCAGTAGGGGAGCTATGAACACTGAAGCTTTCTTT.

For this clone: Other DNA sequences in the sample encode the same CDR3. V is TRBV5-1 and J is TRBJ2-3, with 8 bases identical to TRBD2. This CDR3 comprises 15 residues. Trimming took 4 bases from V and 2 from J; bases not matched to a gene: 6. Germline-derived CDR1 and CDR2 are SGHRS and YFSETQ. CDR3 amino acids: CASSNGGGSTDTQYF. CDR3 nucleotide sequence: TGCGCCAGCAGCAACGGCGGGGGGTCCACAGATACGCAGTATTTT. The full variable domain, its missing parts supplied by reference TRBV5-1 and TRBJ2-3, is KAGVTQTPRYLIKTRGQQVTLSCSPISGHRSVSWYQQTPGQGLQFLFEYFSETQRNKGNFPGRFSGRQFSNSRSEMNVSTLELGDSALYLCASSNGGGSTDTQYFGPGTRLTVL.

V and J are TRBV18 and TRBJ2-7, with 9 bases aligning to TRBD2. J lost 4 bases, V lost 2 bases, and 6 bases had no gene match. The CDR3 sequence is 15 residues long. Per the germline V gene, CDR1 is KGHSH and CDR2 is LQKENI. The CDR3: CASSPSGLARYEQYF. CDR3 sequence (DNA): TGTGCCAGCTCACCATCCGGACTAGCGCGGTACGAGCAGTACTTC. The full variable domain, with the rest looked up from reference TRBV18 and TRBJ2-7, is NAGVMQNPRHLVRRRGQEARLRCSPMKGHSHVYWYRQLPEEGLKFMVYLQKENIIDESGMPKERFSAEFPKEGPSILRIQQVVRGDSAAYFCASSPSGLARYEQYFGPGTRLTVT.

This chain joins TRBV6-5 and TRBJ1-6, with 9 nucleotides matching TRBD1. After removal of 6 bases from V and 9 bases from J, the junction contained 3 bases not matched to a gene. The CDR3 loop spans 13 amino acids. The germline V gene encodes CDR1 MNHEY and CDR2 SVGAGI. CDR3 loop: CASRQGAFSPLHF. In DNA form, the CDR3 reads TGTGCCAGCAGACAGGGGGCGTTTTCACCCCTCCACTTT.

The rearrangement uses TRBV6-5 and TRBJ2-7; D is possibly TRBD2 (6 bases). The V end was cut by 7 bases, the J end by 6 bases, with 19 bases between. This CDR3 is built from 14 residues. Per the germline V gene, CDR1 is MNHEY and CDR2 is SVGAGI. The CDR3 protein is CASNRDFPRGEQYF. The CDR3 coding sequence is TGTGCCAGCAACCGGGACTTTCCGCGGGGCGAGCAGTACTTC.